This entry lists 24 T cell receptor beta chains sequenced from one sample in a study of cytomegalovirus exposure and HLA in healthy donors. 13 Jbeta primers and 60 Vbeta primers were used for the PCR. The table came from immunoSEQ multiplex PCR; TCRdb's copy has only in-frame clones and leaves some out. This table has 150,000 to 200,000 clones, around 75% appearing once. The sample taken for sequencing was PBMCs. The receptor set was obtained from a woman in her forties or fifties in good health and CMV-seronegative.

Only one count was recorded for this clone. The CDR3 spells CASTPNTNTGELFF. The DNA of the CDR3 is TGTGCCAGCACTCCCAACACAAACACCGGGGAGCTGTTTTTT. The chain uses TRBV7-3 and TRBJ2-2; D unclear. Germline assignment: CDR1 SGHTA and CDR2 FQGTGA. Trimming took off 7 bases at V and 2 bases at J, with 11 bases between the two ends. CDR3 length: 14 amino acids. Full variable domain (outside the CDR3, taken from reference TRBV7-3 and TRBJ2-2): GAGVSQTPSNKVTEKGKYVELRCDPISGHTALYWYRQSLGQGPEFLIYFQGTGAADDSGLPNDRFFAVRPEGSVSTLKIQRTERGDSAVYLCASTPNTNTGELFFGEGSRLTVL.

The chain is built from TRBV18 and TRBJ1-5; weak D call: TRBD1 (5 bases). CDR3 length equals 13 residues. The ends were cut back, 1 base at V and 9 bases at J, with 10 bases in the middle. Germline CDR1 KGHSH, CDR2 LQKENI. CDR3 region: CASSPRGSGPQHF. CDR3 sequence (DNA): TGTGCCAGCTCACCACGGGGCTCCGGGCCCCAGCATTTT. Drawing the rest from reference TRBV18 and TRBJ1-5, the complete variable domain is NAGVMQNPRHLVRRRGQEARLRCSPMKGHSHVYWYRQLPEEGLKFMVYLQKENIIDESGMPKERFSAEFPKEGPSILRIQQVVRGDSAAYFCASSPRGSGPQHFGDGTRLSIL.

The rearrangement joins TRBV9 to TRBJ1-4; TRBD1 is a possible D gene (5 bases). The CDR3 is 16 residues long. The germline V gene has CDR1 SGDLS and CDR2 YYNGEE. Trimming cost V 0 bases and J 6 bases, with 15 bases left between them. The CDR3 nucleotides are TGTGCCAGCAGCGTAGGTGTGACGCAGGGTGATGAAAAACTGTTTTTT. It specifies CASSVGVTQGDEKLFF.

DNA for the CDR3: TGTGCCAGCAGTTACTCGTGGTCAGGCTATGGCTACACCTTC. It specifies CASSYSWSGYGYTF. The genes are TRBV6-5 and TRBJ1-2; D not resolved. V lost 0 bases and J 4 bases, leaving 9 bases between the germline ends. Germline V lookup: CDR1 MNHEY, CDR2 SVGAGI. The CDR3 extends over 14 amino acids.

The V and J genes are TRBV28 and TRBJ2-2; D not certain. Germline V gene sequence: CDR1 MDHEN, CDR2 SYDVKM. This CDR3 region has 14 residues. V lost 6 bases and J 4 bases, leaving 12 bases between the germline ends. CDR3 coding DNA: TGTGCCAGCAGACCAACGAGGTTCACCGGGGAGCTGTTTTTT. Amino acids: CASRPTRFTGELFF.

Note on this clone: The junction does not match germline at one end; this may be a read error. V and J are TRBV6-4 and TRBJ1-1; 8 nucleotides agree with TRBD1. Germline loops: CDR1 MRHNA, CDR2 SNTAGT. CDR3 length: 11 amino acids. CDR3 region: CATSQGAEAFF. The CDR3 region has the DNA TGTGCCACCTCGCAGGGGGCTGAGGCTTTCTTT.

The chain recombines TRBV21-1 with TRBJ1-2; the table calls TRBD1, which could not be checked here. TRBV21-1 is recorded as a pseudogene. The CDR3 consists of 17 residues. CDR3 sequence (DNA): TGTGCCAGCAGCAAAGTTTTAGTTGAGACAGACCTTTATGGCTACACCTTC. This gives the protein CASSKVLVETDLYGYTF.

The rearrangement joins TRBV6-5 to TRBJ2-5; possibly TRBD1 for D (6 bases). The germline V gene encodes CDR1 MNHEY and CDR2 SVGAGI. The CDR3 consists of 14 residues. Trimming removed 3 bases at V and 5 bases at J, with 13 bases between. Written as DNA, the CDR3 is TGTGCCAGCAGTTATACAGGGCTGGGCGAGACCCAGTACTTC. It specifies CASSYTGLGETQYF.

The gene calls are TRBV4-2 and TRBJ1-4; perhaps TRBD1 as D (5 bases). V was trimmed by 2 bases and J by 0 bases, leaving 16 bases between them. The CDR3 loop spans 18 amino acids. The V gene's germline CDR1 is LGHNA and CDR2 YNFKEQ. For the CDR3, the DNA is TGTGCCAGCAGCCAACCCTCGGGAGCGGGGGCAACTAATGAAAAACTGTTTTTT. Encoded protein: CASSQPSGAGATNEKLFF.

The chain joins TRBV27 to TRBJ1-5; 7 nucleotides align to TRBD1. V shed 3 bases, J shed 7 bases, and the junction held 15 bases outside the gene matches. The CDR3 loop spans 17 amino acids. CDR1 is MNHEY and CDR2 is SMNVEV in the germline V gene (reference sequence). The CDR3, as DNA: TGTGCCAGCAGTTTCACAGGGGCCGGCCCTCGGGGGCAGCCCCAGCATTTT. This codes for CASSFTGAGPRGQPQHF.

The chain is built from TRBV7-9 and TRBJ2-7, with a tentative D call TRBD1 (6 bases). The CDR3 has 14 amino acids. The ends were cut back, 5 bases at V and 3 bases at J, with 14 bases in the middle. Germline values: CDR1 SEHNR, CDR2 FQNEAQ (reference sequence). CDR3 region: CASSRRQERYEQYF. The CDR3 nucleotides read TGTGCCAGCAGCCGACGACAGGAACGCTACGAGCAGTACTTC.

The V call is TRBV4-2, the J call TRBJ2-5, with 7 bases fitting TRBD1. The DNA end is more similar to TRBJ2-7, so the J call may be wrong. Per the germline V gene, CDR1 is LGHNA and CDR2 is YNFKEQ. This CDR3 is 15 amino acids long. The CDR3 region is CASSPRQGGDYEQYF. The CDR3 bases are TGTGCCAGCAGCCCCCGACAGGGCGGTGACTACGAGCAGTACTTC.

This clone was counted once. The V and J genes are TRBV29-1 and TRBJ2-1; 9 bases are a match to TRBD2. Unmatched junction bases numbered 14, after V lost 4 bases and J lost 1 base. Per the germline V gene, CDR1 is SQVTM and CDR2 is ANQGSEA. The CDR3 loop spans 18 amino acids. CDR3: CSVVLPGRLAGSYNEQFF. DNA of the CDR3: TGCAGCGTTGTCCTCCCGGGAAGGCTAGCGGGGTCCTACAATGAGCAGTTCTTC.

J is TRBJ2-6 and V is TRBV6-1, with D unclear. CDR3 length: 15 amino acids. Trimming took 4 bases from V and 1 from J, leaving 8 bases between them. Germline lookup yields CDR1 MNHNS and CDR2 SASEGT. The CDR3 DNA follows: TGTGCCAGCAGTGGCCGAGCTTCTGGGGCCAACGTCCTGACTTTC. Translation: CASSGRASGANVLTF.

This chain uses TRBV6-5 with TRBJ2-7; D is perhaps TRBD2 (6 bases). CDR1 and CDR2 (germline): MNHEY, SVGAGI. Deletions cut 6 bases from V and 4 bases from J, with 16 bases between. The CDR3 is 14 amino acids. CDR3 nucleotides: TGTGCCAGCAGCCCCATCTCGGGGGTATACGAGCAGTACTTC. Its translation: CASSPISGVYEQYF.

This chain links TRBV19 with TRBJ1-2; the match to TRBD1 covers 9 bases. The V segment lost 5 bases and the J segment 0 bases; nucleotides outside the gene matches: 4. Germline CDR1 LNHDA, CDR2 SQIVND (reference sequence). There are 15 residues in the CDR3. CDR3 nucleotides: TGTGCCAGTAGTTCTCGGACAGGGGCTAACTATGGCTACACCTTC. Residues: CASSSRTGANYGYTF. Complete variable domain (other parts from reference TRBV19 and TRBJ1-2): DGGITQSPKYLFRKEGQNVTLSCEQNLNHDAMYWYRQDPGQGLRLIYYSQIVNDFQKGDIAEGYSVSREKKESFPLTVTSAQKNPTAFYLCASSSRTGANYGYTFGSGTRLTVV.

The chain combines TRBV27 with TRBJ1-2; TRBD1 is a possible D gene (5 bases). This CDR3 spans 14 amino acids. CDR1 MNHEY and CDR2 SMNVEV come from the germline V gene (reference sequence). V lost 1 base and J 4 bases, leaving 10 bases between the germline ends. The CDR3 region is CASSLWGVGYGYTF. CDR3 sequence (DNA): TGTGCCAGCAGTTTATGGGGGGTTGGCTATGGCTACACCTTC.

The genes are TRBV4-2 and TRBJ2-1; 7 bases are a match to TRBD1. Losses at the gene ends were 7 bases for V and 1 base for J; bases not matched to a gene: 4. The germline V gene encodes CDR1 LGHNA and CDR2 YNFKEQ. The CDR3 totals 14 residues. The CDR3 DNA follows: TGTGCCAGCAAACGACAGGGTTCCTACAATGAGCAGTTCTTC. The encoded protein is CASKRQGSYNEQFF.

As DNA, the CDR3 is TGTGCCACCAGCAGAGAGGGGACACTAGCTAACTATGGCTACACCTTC. Translated: CATSREGTLANYGYTF. The rearrangement links TRBV15 to TRBJ1-2; tentatively, D is TRBD1 (6 bases). The CDR3 sequence is 16 residues long. Germline CDR1 is LNHNV and CDR2 is YYDKDF (reference sequence). V lost 0 bases and J lost 0, with 11 bases in between.

The V call is TRBV29-1, the J call TRBJ1-1; 8 bases match TRBD1. Germline V gives CDR1 SQVTM, CDR2 ANQGSEA. The ends lost 5 bases at V and 4 bases at J; junction bases unmatched: 6. This CDR3 has 13 residues. The CDR3: CSVRQGIGTEAFF. The CDR3 coding sequence is TGCAGCGTTCGACAGGGGATAGGCACTGAAGCTTTCTTT. The full variable domain, with the rest looked up from reference TRBV29-1 and TRBJ1-1, is SAVISQKPSRDICQRGTSLTIQCQVDSQVTMMFWYRQQPGQSLTLIATANQGSEATYESGFVIDKFPISRPNLTFSTLTVSNMSPEDSSIYLCSVRQGIGTEAFFGQGTRLTVV.

The chain carries TRBV19 and TRBJ1-2, with D perhaps TRBD1 (5 bases). This CDR3 region has 15 residues. Trimming removed 3 bases from V and 4 bases from J, with 15 bases in between. Germline V gene lookup returns CDR1 LNHDA and CDR2 SQIVND (reference sequence). For the CDR3, the DNA is TGTGCCAGTAGTATTACGATGGCAGGGTCCTATGGCTACACCTTC. This translates into CASSITMAGSYGYTF.

The V and J genes are TRBV18 and TRBJ1-6; 10 bases are shared with TRBD1. Germline trimming cut 5 bases from V and 7 bases from J; bases unmatched to any gene: 2. Looked up from germline, CDR1 is KGHSH and CDR2 is LQKENI. The CDR3 has 14 residues. CDR3 residues: CASSGQGDNSPLHF. For the CDR3, the DNA is TGTGCCAGCTCAGGACAGGGGGACAATTCACCCCTCCACTTT.

The sample holds many counts of this clone. This chain links TRBV27 with TRBJ2-4, with D tentatively TRBD1 (5 bases). Germline CDR1 MNHEY, CDR2 SMNVEV (reference sequence). The CDR3 runs to 18 residues. Trimming removed 0 bases at V and 0 bases at J, with 15 bases between. The CDR3: CASSLSGRFNLAKNIQYF. The DNA of the CDR3 is TGTGCCAGCAGTTTATCGGGGCGCTTCAATCTAGCCAAAAACATTCAGTACTTC.

The V and J genes are TRBV4-2 and TRBJ1-1; 7 bases are shared with TRBD1. CDR1 and CDR2 from the germline V gene are LGHNA and YNFKEQ. Germline trimming cut 1 base from V and 5 bases from J; bases unmatched to any gene: 10. The CDR3 has 16 residues. The CDR3 sequence is CASSQGLDRAGTEAFF. CDR3 coding DNA: TGTGCCAGCAGCCAAGGGCTCGACAGGGCCGGGACTGAAGCTTTCTTT.